These 8 T cell receptor beta chains were all obtained from the same sample, sequenced in a study of identical twins (dated by TCRdb to 2016 to 2018). Library creation used 5' RACE. Sequencer: Illumina HiSeq 2000. TCRdb applied fastp at Q25 and MiXCR to the public reads, then kept only in-frame beta chains. Rows with a matching CDR3 protein are joined into one entry that keeps the most common DNA and genes. Recorded for this sample are hundreds of thousands of distinct CDR3 sequences; 21% of them occurred a single time. The top ten clonotypes cover 4% to 5.5% of the sample. The same sample was also studied in work on T cells expressing NK-cell markers.

Sequencing was carried out using PBMCs. These receptors all come from a woman under 30 in good health.

This clonotype was counted between two and nine times. The J gene is TRBJ2-7, the V gene TRBV5-1, with TRBD1 identical over 9 bases. With V trimmed by 2 bases and J by 6 bases, 9 bases remained unmatched. CDR1 and CDR2 (germline): SGHRS, YFSETQ. This CDR3 spans 15 amino acids. DNA of the CDR3: TGCGCCAGCAGCTTCGTGGCACAGGGGGCTATCGAGCAGTACTTC. Amino acids: CASSFVAQGAIEQYF.

This clonotype was found many times. CDR3 region: CASGGGNQPQHF. The CDR3 region has the DNA TGTGCCAGCGGCGGCGGCAATCAGCCCCAGCATTTT. The chain recombines TRBV12-3 or TRBV12-4 with TRBJ1-5; D remains ambiguous. This CDR3 has 12 amino acids. The V end lost 8 bases, the J end lost 2 bases, and 7 bases lay between the germline ends.

This clonotype was found many times. The chain carries TRBV6-1 and TRBJ1-6; D remains ambiguous. Trimming shortened V by 2 bases and J by 8 bases, and 7 bases separated the two germline ends. Looked up from germline, CDR1 is MNHNS and CDR2 is SASEGT. The CDR3 is 13 residues long. Here the CDR3 DNA reads TGTGCCAGCAGTGAAAGGTGGGATTCACCCCTCCACTTT. Translating gives CASSERWDSPLHF.

Only a few counts were recorded for this clonotype. The V call is TRBV12-5, the J call TRBJ2-1, with a tentative D call TRBD2 (5 bases). CDR3 size: 12 residues. Trimming shortened V by 1 base and J by 8 bases, and 6 bases separated the two germline ends. Germline CDR1 is LGHNT and CDR2 is FRNRAP. In nucleotides, the CDR3 is TGTGCTAGTGGTTTGGGTAGCGATGAGCAGTTCTTC. Translation gives CASGLGSDEQFF.

The chain recombines TRBV12-2 with TRBJ2-3; the DNA was not used to check the table's D call, TRBD1. TRBV12-2 is noted as a pseudogene. The CDR3 has 15 amino acids. CDR3 residues: CASRAGGRVTDTQYF. The CDR3 DNA reads TGTGCAAGTCGGGCCGGGGGCAGGGTCACAGATACGCAGTATTTT.

This clonotype has more than one count but fewer than ten. The chain employs TRBV18 and TRBJ2-7; 9 bases match TRBD1. CDR3 size: 14 residues. Losses at the gene ends were 1 base for V and 6 bases for J; bases not matched to a gene: 4. Looked up from germline, CDR1 is KGHSH and CDR2 is LQKENI. CDR3 amino acids: CASSPQRDRAEQYF. The CDR3 DNA follows: TGTGCCAGCTCACCACAGAGGGACAGGGCCGAGCAGTACTTC.

The chain couples TRBV5-1 to TRBJ2-1; unclear D gene. Germline values: CDR1 SGHRS, CDR2 YFSETQ. There are 16 residues in the CDR3. The V gene lost 0 bases and the J gene lost 0 bases, with 10 bases spanning the gap. The CDR3 nucleotides are TGCGCCAGCAGCTTGGGCGGCATTAACTCCTACAATGAGCAGTTCTTC. Translated, it gives CASSLGGINSYNEQFF.

This clonotype was found a few times. This chain links TRBV6-1 with TRBJ1-4, with 7 nucleotides matching TRBD1. Germline V gene lookup returns CDR1 MNHNS and CDR2 SASEGT. This CDR3 has 14 residues. Unmatched junction bases numbered 7, after V lost 6 bases and J lost 6 bases. The CDR3 reads CASSPGGSDEKLFF. CDR3 bases: TGTGCCAGCAGCCCAGGGGGGTCCGATGAAAAACTGTTTTTT.